The rows below give T cell receptor beta chains drawn from one sample of a study of PD-L1 blockade in urothelial cancer. TCRdb's copy holds only in-frame clones and misses some; the assay was immunoSEQ multiplex PCR. Of about 86,000 clones in the sample, approximately 87% are singletons; the top ten hold under 15%. The sequences come from PBMCs, collected around atezolizumab (anti-PD-L1) treatment. The receptor source for this set is a man aged 55 to 70 with urothelial cancer. CDR3s leave out the opening cysteine and the closing phenylalanine or tryptophan. Some rows mark clone size as missing; the rest say once, few, many or name a class of expanded clone.

V gene: TRBV6-5
clone size: .
J gene: TRBJ2-1
CDR3 protein: ASSYRQVVGNEQF

V gene: TRBV15
clone size: .
J gene: TRBJ1-4
CDR3 protein: ATSRDRGGVGKLF

V gene: TRBV5-8
clone size: .
J gene: TRBJ2-2
CDR3 protein: ASSSTNTGELF

V gene: TRBV5-5
clone size: few
J gene: TRBJ1-5
CDR3 protein: ASSLLSGTRNQPQH

V gene: TRBV18
clone size: .
J gene: TRBJ2-5
CDR3 protein: ASSPLNSGSQETQY

V gene: TRBV19
clone size: .
J gene: TRBJ2-7
CDR3 protein: ASSAENRPYEQY

V gene: TRBV7-9
clone size: .
J gene: TRBJ1-5
CDR3 protein: ASSFGGNQPQH

V gene: TRBV11-1
clone size: .
J gene: TRBJ2-5
CDR3 protein: ASSILAGGFEGETQY

V gene: TRBV6-5
clone size: .
J gene: TRBJ2-7
CDR3 protein: ASSYGHILSYEQY

V gene: TRBV4-1
clone size: .
J gene: TRBJ2-5
CDR3 protein: ASSQGLARHQETQY

V gene: TRBV19
clone size: .
J gene: TRBJ2-7
CDR3 protein: ASSIGGGGHEQY

V gene: TRBV29-1
clone size: .
J gene: .
CDR3 protein: SALKLVRNLYEQY

V gene: TRBV11-2
clone size: .
J gene: TRBJ2-6
CDR3 protein: ASSPSSGANVLT

V gene: TRBV29-1
clone size: .
J gene: TRBJ2-3
CDR3 protein: SVEVGGRTDTQY

V gene: TRBV15
clone size: .
J gene: TRBJ2-1
CDR3 protein: ATSTRQAESKERYNEQF

V gene: TRBV10-3
clone size: .
J gene: TRBJ2-7
CDR3 protein: AISEWDRGTTYEQY

V gene: TRBV5-1
clone size: .
J gene: TRBJ2-2
CDR3 protein: ASRTDSTGELF

V gene: TRBV9
clone size: .
J gene: TRBJ2-2
CDR3 protein: ASRGLAPNTGELF

V gene: TRBV6-5
clone size: .
J gene: TRBJ1-5
CDR3 protein: ASSLLSHNQPQH

V gene: TRBV5-4
clone size: .
J gene: TRBJ2-3
CDR3 protein: ASSPPDRLTDTQY

V gene: TRBV6-5
clone size: .
J gene: TRBJ1-1
CDR3 protein: ASSYRGSFTEAF

V gene: TRBV5-8
clone size: .
J gene: TRBJ1-4
CDR3 protein: ASSSDRGTEKLF

V gene: TRBV7-3
clone size: .
J gene: TRBJ2-1
CDR3 protein: ASSFSPAGAEQF

V gene: TRBV7-9
clone size: .
J gene: TRBJ1-3
CDR3 protein: ASSPPRAGDRNTIY

V gene: TRBV30
clone size: .
J gene: TRBJ1-4
CDR3 protein: AWSDQGGAFEKLF

V gene: TRBV30
clone size: .
J gene: TRBJ2-1
CDR3 protein: AWSGTGRNEQF

V gene: TRBV9
clone size: once
J gene: TRBJ2-5
CDR3 protein: ASSVAGGLAGPQETQY

V gene: TRBV2
clone size: .
J gene: TRBJ1-6
CDR3 protein: ASSSLREVSPLH